This TCR beta chain emerged from a study of radiotherapy plus CTLA-4 blockade in lung cancer. Study results and limitations: With interferon-beta, early dynamics of blood T cell clones were reported to best predict response. Subsequent to radiotherapy plus ipilimumab, tumor-derived TCR clones underwent expansion in blood.

With regard to this clone: As yet, its antigen is unknown.

The V and J ends lost 5 bases and 5 bases respectively, with 15 bases between them. The CDR3 is made up of 15 amino acids. The germline gives CDR1 SGHTA, CDR2 FQGTGA. TCRdb's copy holds only in-frame clones and misses some; the assay was immunoSEQ multiplex PCR. The table includes 75,000 to 80,000 clones, approximately 86% detected once. Chemo-refractory metastatic non-small-cell lung cancer patients received focal radiation with ipilimumab CTLA-4 blockade. This chain uses TRBV7-3 with TRBJ2-2; D possibly uses TRBD1 or TRBD2 (5 bases each). The TCR comes from a human donor with non-small cell lung cancer who had stable disease on radiotherapy plus ipilimumab. This specimen consisted of peripheral blood, obtained from a patient treated with radiotherapy plus ipilimumab. The CDR3 sequence: CASSPGTQVTGELFF. The CDR3 bases are TGTGCCAGCAGCCCCGGGACCCAAGTTACCGGGGAGCTGTTTTTT.